This record concerns one T cell receptor (beta chain) sequence. The antigen is not known. TCRdb keeps only in-frame clones here, not all; method: immunoSEQ multiplex PCR. The sample lists approximately 90,000 clones; roughly 85% were seen once. V was cut by 3 bases and J by 1 base, with 10 bases left in between. This CDR3 region has 15 residues. Germline CDR1 and CDR2: MDHEN and SYDVKM. This specimen belongs to a study of T cell responses to AZD1222 COVID-19 vaccine. Study results and limitations: White British donors predominated, females outnumbered males, and clonal diversity was possibly underestimated.

Here the sequenced sample was peripheral blood, taken on day 0 of AZD1222 vaccination. The sequence came from an adult in good health. The chain recombines TRBV28 with TRBJ1-3; maybe TRBD1 (6 bases). CDR3 nucleotides: TGTGCCAGCAGTTTGCCTGGACAGTCTGGAAACACCATATATTTT. Its translation: CASSLPGQSGNTIYF.